Sequencing of this TCR beta chain was carried out in a study of T-cell memory formation after mild COVID-19. TCR alpha and TCR beta cDNA libraries carrying sample barcodes and UMIs came from 5'RACE with constant-segment primers. MiXCR, run by TCRdb on the 5' RACE reads, gives a single entry per CDR3 protein. In the table there are fewer than 250,000 distinct CDR3 sequences, about 10% of which are singletons. Trimming stripped 6 bases from V and 6 bases from J, with 9 bases between. This CDR3 region has 13 residues. From germline, CDR1 is MNHEY and CDR2 SVGAGI. The sequencing input was PBMCs or a T cell subset sorted from them (not recorded which). The sequence was obtained from a man aged 18 to 30 who had mild COVID-19 (a few samples of this study predate the infection). Cell type and time point are not known. V and J are TRBV6-5 and TRBJ1-6; D not certain. CDR3 sequence reads: CASRPDPNSPLHF. CDR3 coding DNA: TGTGCCAGCAGGCCGGACCCTAATTCACCCCTCCACTTT.